This T cell receptor beta chain came from a study of radiation and T cells in renal cell carcinoma. Study-level findings and limits: In blood, top tumor clones expanded by 2 weeks, shrinking by 4. Dominant CDR3 motifs were more common in irradiated tumors than controls. No pretreatment tumor biopsies were available for baseline clonotypes.

A word on this clone: As yet, its antigen is unknown. One end of the junction is discordant with germline, which a read error may explain.

Method: immunoSEQ multiplex PCR; TCRdb's copy keeps in-frame clones and lacks some. The sample carries about 5,200 clones, 50% to 65% recorded once. Treatment indicated: 15 Gy SBRT to primary tumor, nephrectomy 4 weeks later. Nephrectomy followed 15 Gy stereotactic body radiation by 4 weeks. In germline, CDR1 is SNHLY, CDR2 FYNNEI. CDR3 length: 13 residues. Sequenced here: tumor tissue, sampled from a patient whose treatment included radiotherapy and nephrectomy. The receptor was derived from a man in his fifties or sixties with renal cell carcinoma. The chain employs TRBV2 and TRBJ1-2; 8 nucleotides agree with TRBD1. The CDR3 nucleotides read TGTGCCAGCAGTGAGGAGGACAGGGTCGGTGGGGCCTTC. It is translated as CASSEEDRVGGAF.